This T cell receptor beta chain was profiled in a study of siplizumab effects on memory and regulatory T cells. Study-wide results and caveats: Proliferating Tregs from siplizumab cultures lacked functional confirmation of suppression. The authors mapped only a minor fraction of alloreactive clones to unstimulated subsets.

Trimming cost V 5 bases and J 7 bases, with 12 bases left between them. CDR3 size: 14 residues. The V gene's germline CDR1 is LNHDA and CDR2 SQIVND (reference sequence). This table comes from immunoSEQ multiplex PCR, and its TCRdb copy is limited to in-frame clones, with some not included. This sample has 60,000 to 65,000 clones; around 80% occur once, and the top ten carry roughly 0.4%. This clone was recorded only once. The target antigen is unknown. V is TRBV19 and J is TRBJ1-6; D is unresolved. The sequenced sample consisted of memory CD4+ T cells sorted from blood. The source of this sequence is a human donor in good health. The CDR3 loop is CASSGPAGNSPLHF. The CDR3, as DNA: TGTGCCAGTAGTGGCCCGGCGGGGAATTCACCCCTCCACTTT.